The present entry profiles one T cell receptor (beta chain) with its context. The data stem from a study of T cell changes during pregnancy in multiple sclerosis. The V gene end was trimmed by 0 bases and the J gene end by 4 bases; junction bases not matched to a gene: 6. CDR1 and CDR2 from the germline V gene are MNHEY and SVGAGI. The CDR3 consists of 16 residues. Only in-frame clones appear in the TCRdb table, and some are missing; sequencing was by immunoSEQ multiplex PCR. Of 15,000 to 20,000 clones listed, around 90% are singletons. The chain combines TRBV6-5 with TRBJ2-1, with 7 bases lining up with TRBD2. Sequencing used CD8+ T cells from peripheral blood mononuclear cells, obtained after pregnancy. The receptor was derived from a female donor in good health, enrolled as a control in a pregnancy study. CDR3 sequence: CASSYSPSGVYNEQFF. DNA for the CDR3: TGTGCCAGCAGTTACTCGCCGAGCGGGGTGTACAATGAGCAGTTCTTC.